A single sample gave rise to the 26 T cell receptor beta chains below, sequenced in a study of blood T cells in healthy people across ages. Sample-barcoded 5' priming and a J-beta primer mix drove a second PCR of about 6 to 12 cycles. TCRdb passed the 5' RACE reads through MiXCR, listing each CDR3 protein once. The repertoire consists of some 1.5 million distinct CDR3 sequences, with about 30% occurring once and the leading ten covering roughly 8%. The specimen sequenced was blood. These receptor sequences come from a woman aged 30 to 39 in good health.

Points on this clonotype: A clone one base away is much larger, so this may be a read error. This chain uses TRBV29-1 with TRBJ2-7; D unresolved. The tail of the sequence fits TRBJ2-5 better, so the J call may be wrong. The germline CDR1 and CDR2 sequences are SQVTM and ANQGSEA. The length of the CDR3 is 12 residues. In DNA form, the CDR3 reads TGCAGCGGTGACACGAACCAAAAGACCCAGTACTTC. This translates into CSGDTNQKTQYF.

V gene TRBV11-2 combines with J gene TRBJ2-2, with 8 bases identical to TRBD2. The CDR3 is 16 amino acids. Germline CDR1 SGHAT, CDR2 FQNNGV. With V trimmed by 2 bases and J by 4 bases, 6 bases remained unmatched. CDR3 in DNA: TGTGCCAGCAGCTTACGGAGCGGGGGAGGCACCGGGGAGCTGTTTTTT. Translation: CASSLRSGGGTGELFF.

This clonotype was seen just once. A read error is possible here, since a much larger clone lies one base away. The chain has TRBV12-3 or TRBV12-4 and TRBJ2-4; D perhaps matches TRBD2 (5 bases). The J call is in doubt because the DNA end fits TRBJ2-7 better. The CDR3 extends over 14 amino acids. The CDR3 DNA sequence: TGTGCCAGCAGTGCCCTGAGCGGCCTCTACGAGCAGTACTTC. Translated: CASSALSGLYEQYF.

The table lists this clonotype with a few counts. CDR3 region: CASRARTGNYGYTF. The CDR3, as DNA: TGTGCCAGCAGGGCCAGAACAGGGAACTATGGCTACACCTTC. The chain uses TRBV7-2 and TRBJ1-2; TRBD1 might be the D (6 bases). Between the trimmed V and J ends, which lost 6 bases and 2 bases, there was a span of 13 bases. CDR3 length: 14 amino acids. CDR1 SGHTA and CDR2 FQGNSA come from the germline V gene.

As for this clonotype: It may be a read error: a sequence one base away is much more abundant. The chain links TRBV11-2 to TRBJ2-1; D is ambiguous. The germline gives CDR1 SGHAT, CDR2 FQNNGV. CDR3 length: 13 amino acids. CDR3 bases: TGTGTCAGCAGCCTCCCAGTACTCAATGAGCAGTTCTTC. Translated: CVSSLPVLNEQFF.

The V and J genes are TRBV7-2 and TRBJ2-1; 7 nucleotides match TRBD2. Per the germline V gene, CDR1 is SGHTA and CDR2 is FQGNSA. J gave up 8 bases and V 5 bases, and 9 bases lay outside the gene matches. This CDR3 is 14 amino acids long. The CDR3 DNA reads TGTGCCAGCAGCCTCTCGCGGGAGATCCATGAGCAGTTCTTC. Residues: CASSLSREIHEQFF. Full variable domain (remainder filled in from reference TRBV7-2 and TRBJ2-1): GAGVSQSPSNKVTEKGKDVELRCDPISGHTALYWYRQSLGQGLEFLIYFQGNSAPDKSGLPSDRFSAERTGGSVSTLTIQRTQQEDSAVYLCASSLSREIHEQFFGPGTRLTVL.

This clonotype was found a few times. Here the CDR3 DNA reads TGTGCCAGCAGTTACGCCGGGGGACAGGGGGCCCGCTACACCTTC. Translated: CASSYAGGQGARYTF. This chain links TRBV6-6 with TRBJ1-2; 12 bases are a match to TRBD1. Germline CDR1 MNHNY, CDR2 SVGAGI (reference sequence). After removal of 2 bases from V and 9 bases from J, the junction contained 7 bases not matched to a gene. CDR3 length: 15 residues.

With respect to this clonotype: A much larger clone lies a single base off, so this may be a read error. The chain links TRBV5-6 to TRBJ2-1, with 9 nucleotides matching TRBD1. The germline CDR1 and CDR2 sequences are SGHDT and YYEEEE. The CDR3 is 13 amino acids. The CDR3 nucleotides read TGTGCCGGCAGCTGGGACAGGGTCGGTGAGCAGTTCTTC. Translated: CAGSWDRVGEQFF.

J is TRBJ2-7 and V is TRBV28; TRBD2 aligns across 9 bases. The CDR3 runs to 15 residues. Looked up from germline, CDR1 is MDHEN and CDR2 is SYDVKM. The trim removed 5 bases at V and 2 bases at J, leaving 7 bases unmatched. DNA for the CDR3: TGTGCCAGCAGTATTCTAGCGGGACCGACCTACGAGCAGTACTTC. This sequence encodes CASSILAGPTYEQYF.

This clonotype has a handful of counts. The chain links TRBV2 to TRBJ2-7, with 7 positions matching TRBD1. This CDR3 region has 14 residues. From germline, CDR1 is SNHLY and CDR2 FYNNEI. Trimming at V came to 8 bases and at J to 2 bases, leaving 9 bases not matched to a gene. Here the CDR3 DNA reads TGTGCCAGCGGAAGCCGGGACAGCACCTACGAGCAGTACTTC. Its protein is CASGSRDSTYEQYF.

This chain uses TRBV28 with TRBJ2-7; perhaps TRBD2 as D (7 bases). CDR1 MDHEN and CDR2 SYDVKM come from the germline V gene. The CDR3 runs to 14 residues. V was clipped by 9 bases and J by 2 bases, with 17 bases between them. CDR3 in amino acids: CASRRRGATYEQYF. In DNA, the CDR3 is TGTGCCAGTCGTCGCCGGGGGGCCACCTACGAGCAGTACTTC. The full variable domain, rest sourced from reference TRBV28 and TRBJ2-7, is DVKVTQSSRYLVKRTGEKVFLECVQDMDHENMFWYRQDPGLGLRLIYFSYDVKMKEKGDIPEGYSVSREKKERFSLILESASTNQTSMYLCASRRRGATYEQYFGPGTRLTVT.

The rearrangement joins TRBV12-3 or TRBV12-4 to TRBJ2-5; D may be TRBD1 (6 bases). The closer fit of TRBJ2-7 to the DNA end suggests the J call may be wrong. This CDR3 region has 13 residues. The CDR3 loop reads CASGWTVGYEQYF. The CDR3 coding sequence is TGTGCCAGCGGGTGGACAGTGGGCTACGAGCAGTACTTC.

There are many counts of this clonotype. V gene TRBV29-1 combines with J gene TRBJ2-7; 10 bases map to TRBD2. With V trimmed by 6 bases and J by 6 bases, 17 bases remained unmatched. The CDR3 is 16 amino acids. The germline gives CDR1 SQVTM, CDR2 ANQGSEA. CDR3 sequence reads: CSVRLAGLGWGGEQYF. CDR3 nucleotide sequence: TGCAGCGTCAGACTAGCGGGTCTGGGGTGGGGTGGCGAGCAGTACTTC.

Comment on this clonotype: A read error is possible here, since a much larger clone lies one base away. The genes are TRBV28 and TRBJ2-5, with 7 bases matching TRBD1. The CDR3 is 15 amino acids. Germline V gives CDR1 MDHEN, CDR2 SYDVKM. J was trimmed by 7 bases and V by 2 bases; bases with no gene match: 10. CDR3 protein: CASSLPDRERGTQYF. The CDR3 DNA is TGTGCCAGCAGTTTACCCGACAGGGAACGAGGGACCCAGTACTTC. The complete variable domain, with remaining parts taken from reference TRBV28 and TRBJ2-5, reads DVKVTQSSRYLVKRTGEKVFLECVQDMDHENMFWYRQDPGLGLRLIYFSYDVKMKEKGDIPEGYSVSREKKERFSLILESASTNQTSMYLCASSLPDRERGTQYFGPGTRLLVL.

The chain employs TRBV4-1 and TRBJ2-1, with 10 bases that match TRBD1. V was clipped by 1 base and J by 10 bases; unmatched bases: 7. Germline CDR1 MGHRA, CDR2 YSYEKL. The CDR3 extends over 15 amino acids. CDR3 amino acids: CASSQAFGTGEEQFF. The CDR3 DNA sequence: TGCGCCAGCAGCCAAGCATTCGGGACAGGGGAGGAGCAGTTCTTC.

This clonotype was found a few times. The rearrangement uses TRBV20-1 and TRBJ2-5; no clear D. Germline values: CDR1 DFQATT, CDR2 SNEGSKA (reference sequence). This CDR3 region has 14 residues. V was clipped by 0 bases and J by 8 bases, with 16 bases between them. The CDR3 DNA sequence: TGCAGTGCTAGAGATCCAGGCGTATCGCGTACCCAGTACTTC. Its protein product is CSARDPGVSRTQYF.

The rearrangement joins TRBV29-1 to TRBJ2-7, with D perhaps TRBD1 (5 bases). The CDR3 extends over 14 amino acids. Trimming cost V 5 bases and J 0 bases, with 14 bases left between them. Germline CDR1 and CDR2: SQVTM and ANQGSEA. CDR3 amino acids: CSVQGGQSSYEQYF. Here the CDR3 DNA reads TGCAGCGTTCAGGGTGGGCAAAGCTCCTACGAGCAGTACTTC.

This chain joins TRBV12-3 or TRBV12-4 and TRBJ1-1; D may be TRBD1 (5 bases). V lost 6 bases to trimming and J lost 4 bases, with 9 bases between them. The CDR3 is 12 amino acids. In nucleotides, the CDR3 is TGTGCCAGCAGGGATGGGACCACTGAAGCTTTCTTT. It is translated as CASRDGTTEAFF.

This clonotype was counted ten times or more. The chain links TRBV29-1 to TRBJ1-2, with D possibly being TRBD1 (5 bases). CDR1 and CDR2 (germline): SQVTM, ANQGSEA. The ends were cut back, 3 bases at V and 0 bases at J, with 11 bases in the middle. The CDR3 runs to 14 residues. CDR3 residues: CSVEGEAANYGYTF. CDR3 DNA sequence: TGCAGCGTTGAGGGGGAGGCTGCTAACTATGGCTACACCTTC.

Note on this clonotype: The junction shows a germline mismatch at one end, possibly a read error. This chain uses TRBV5-1 with TRBJ2-5; 8 bases fit TRBD2. Germline CDR1 is SGHRS and CDR2 is YFSETQ. The CDR3 covers 16 residues. The CDR3 sequence: CASSSFSGTNQKTQYF. CDR3 in DNA: TGCGCCAGCAGCTCCTTTAGCGGGACTAACCAAAAGACCCAGTACTTC.

V usage is TRBV9 and J usage is TRBJ1-1, with 7 bases aligning to TRBD1. The V gene end was trimmed by 2 bases and the J gene end by 5 bases; junction bases not matched to a gene: 3. CDR3 length: 13 residues. Germline V lookup: CDR1 SGDLS, CDR2 YYNGEE. CDR3 nucleotide sequence: TGTGCCAGCAGCGTTACAGGGGCTACTGAAGCTTTCTTT. It encodes CASSVTGATEAFF.

This chain links TRBV20-1 with TRBJ1-6; 10 nucleotides line up with TRBD1. From germline, CDR1 is DFQATT and CDR2 SNEGSKA (reference sequence). The CDR3 runs to 15 residues. Losses at the gene ends were 6 bases for V and 5 bases for J; bases not matched to a gene: 7. CDR3 in amino acids: CSARDRGHNNSPLHF. The CDR3 DNA sequence: TGCAGTGCCCGGGACAGGGGACATAATAATTCACCCCTCCACTTT.

This clonotype was found many times. The chain uses TRBV6-5 and TRBJ1-6; 10 bases fit TRBD1. Germline V gives CDR1 MNHEY, CDR2 SVGAGI. V was clipped by 6 bases and J by 7 bases; unmatched bases: 3. This CDR3 has 14 amino acids. The CDR3 DNA sequence: TGTGCCAGCAGCTGGGACAGGGGCAATTCACCCCTCCACTTT. Translated, it gives CASSWDRGNSPLHF.

This clonotype was seen many times. A junction end diverges from the germline sequence, so it may reflect a read error. The chain links TRBV5-1 to TRBJ2-3; D unclear. Germline assignment: CDR1 SGHRS and CDR2 YFSETQ. This CDR3 has 15 amino acids. The CDR3 DNA is TGTGCCAGCAGCCTGGACCCTGCTAGCACAGATACGCAGTATTTT. Translation gives CASSLDPASTDTQYF.

This clonotype came up a few times. The V gene is TRBV29-1, the J gene TRBJ1-1, with TRBD1 identical over 7 bases. CDR3 length: 14 amino acids. J gave up 0 bases and V 4 bases, and 5 bases lay outside the gene matches. Germline V CDR1 and CDR2: SQVTM, ANQGSEA. CDR3 coding DNA: TGCAGCGTTGGGACAGGTACTATGAACACTGAAGCTTTCTTT. Translating it yields CSVGTGTMNTEAFF.

This clonotype was recorded a few times. The V gene is TRBV12-5, the J gene TRBJ2-4, with 7 bases aligning to TRBD2. The CDR3 is made up of 15 amino acids. J lost 7 bases, V lost 0 bases, and 6 bases had no gene match. From germline, CDR1 is LGHNT and CDR2 FRNRAP. The CDR3 region is CASGLVGLAVNIQYF. CDR3 nucleotides: TGTGCTAGTGGTTTGGTAGGGCTAGCGGTGAACATTCAGTACTTC.